This T cell receptor beta chain was documented in a study of Ad26.COV2.S vaccination and SARS-CoV-2 variants. Deletions cut 3 bases from V and 6 bases from J, with 12 bases between. This CDR3 contains 14 residues. Germline V gene sequence: CDR1 MDHEN, CDR2 SYDVKM. As to treatment: 15 to 20 received Ad26.COV2.S at low or high dose, single or two shots; five or six received placebo; per-sample allocation not given. Sampling took place 63 days after the first vaccine or placebo injection. The assay was immunoSEQ multiplex PCR, and TCRdb's table has in-frame clones only and misses some. The sample carries about 350,000 clones, roughly 89% recorded once.

This sequence originates from a person aged 18-60 years who received the Ad26.COV2.S COVID-19 vaccine or a placebo. The sample consisted of peripheral blood, taken in a trial of Ad26.COV2.S vaccine versus placebo. The V and J genes are TRBV28 and TRBJ1-5, with D possibly being TRBD1 (6 bases). CDR3 in amino acids: CASSFTGPGQPQHF. The CDR3 DNA follows: TGTGCCAGCAGTTTTACAGGGCCGGGTCAGCCCCAGCATTTT.